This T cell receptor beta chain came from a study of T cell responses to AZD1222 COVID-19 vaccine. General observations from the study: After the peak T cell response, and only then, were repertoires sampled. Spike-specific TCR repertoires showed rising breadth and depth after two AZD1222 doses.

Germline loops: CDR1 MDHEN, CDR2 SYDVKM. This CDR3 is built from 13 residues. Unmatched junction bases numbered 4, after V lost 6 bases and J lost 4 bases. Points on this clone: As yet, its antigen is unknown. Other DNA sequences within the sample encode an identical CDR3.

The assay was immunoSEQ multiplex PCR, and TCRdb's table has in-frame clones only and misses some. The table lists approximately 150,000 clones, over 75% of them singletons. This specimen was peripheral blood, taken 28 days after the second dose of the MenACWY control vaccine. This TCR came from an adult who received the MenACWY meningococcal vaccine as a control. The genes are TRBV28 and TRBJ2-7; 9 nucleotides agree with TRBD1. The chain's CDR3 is CASSPDRGYEQYF. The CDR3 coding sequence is TGTGCCAGCAGCCCGGACAGGGGATACGAGCAGTACTTC.